The 19 T cell receptor beta chains listed next were all sequenced from one sample in a study of beta chain features in type 1 diabetes. The antigens these receptors bind are not known. Whole-study findings and limits: Type 1 diabetes patients had moderately but significantly shorter TCRB CDR3s in all four CD4+ subsets.

Expressed TCRB transcripts were sequenced because the isolated RNA had all been reverse transcribed beforehand. Assay: immunoSEQ multiplex PCR; the TCRdb copy retains only in-frame clones and omits some. This repertoire shows about 28,000 clones, approximately 65% found once; its top ten account for about 2.4%. The sequencing input was Tregs from blood. The receptor set was obtained from a woman in her twenties or thirties with type 1 diabetes.

J is TRBJ2-3 and V is TRBV11-3; a weak D match, TRBD1 (6 bases). The germline CDR1 and CDR2 sequences are SGHNT and YENEEA. This CDR3 spans 14 amino acids. V dropped 6 bases and J dropped 5 bases, with 15 bases sitting between them. In nucleotides, the CDR3 is TGTGCCAGCAGTTCGTGGGGCAGGGGAGATACGCAGTATTTT. It is translated as CASSSWGRGDTQYF.

This clone was counted a few times. The chain is built from TRBV29-1 and TRBJ2-5, with 12 bases that match TRBD2. The trim removed 6 bases at V and 4 bases at J, leaving 9 bases unmatched. CDR3 length equals 15 residues. CDR1 and CDR2 from the germline V gene are SQVTM and ANQGSEA. The CDR3 DNA reads TGCAGCGTCGCCCCGACTAGCGGGAGTGGAGAGACCCAGTACTTC. This gives the protein CSVAPTSGSGETQYF.

This clone was counted only a few times. The chain links TRBV19 to TRBJ2-7; tentatively, D is TRBD1 (7 bases). The CDR3 is made up of 13 amino acids. V was shortened by 4 bases and J by 5 bases, with 12 bases between the two germline ends. Germline V gene data show CDR1 as LNHDA and CDR2 as SQIVND (reference sequence). The CDR3 DNA follows: TGTGCCAGTAGTAGACAGGGACTCCACGAGCAGTACTTC. Amino acid sequence: CASSRQGLHEQYF.

The chain recombines TRBV27 with TRBJ2-4, with 9 positions matching TRBD1. CDR1 is MNHEY, CDR2 SMNVEV, per germline (reference sequence). The CDR3 is made up of 13 amino acids. Trimming took 6 bases from V and 8 from J; bases not matched to a gene: 5. CDR3 sequence reads: CASRIQGADIQYF. As DNA, the CDR3 is TGTGCCAGCAGGATACAGGGGGCAGACATTCAGTACTTC.

This chain links TRBV9 with TRBJ1-2; D gene unclear. Deletions cut 3 bases from V and 4 bases from J, with 19 bases between. The germline CDR1 and CDR2 sequences are SGDLS and YYNGEE. The CDR3 consists of 16 residues. The CDR3 loop is CASSETGVDGLYGYTF. CDR3 coding DNA: TGTGCCAGCAGCGAGACTGGGGTTGACGGACTCTATGGCTACACCTTC.

The chain carries TRBV2 and TRBJ2-2, with D perhaps TRBD2 (7 bases). Germline CDR1 is SNHLY and CDR2 is FYNNEI. V lost 7 bases and J 4 bases, leaving 13 bases between the germline ends. This CDR3 comprises 14 residues. The CDR3 loop is CASKAGAGTGELFF. CDR3 DNA sequence: TGTGCCAGCAAGGCGGGGGCGGGCACCGGGGAGCTGTTTTTT.

V and J are TRBV18 and TRBJ2-7; 9 nucleotides agree with TRBD1. V shed 8 bases, J shed 7 bases, and the junction held 12 bases outside the gene matches. Germline loops: CDR1 KGHSH, CDR2 LQKENI. The CDR3 spans 14 residues. CDR3 region: CASTSSGTGREQYF. In nucleotides, the CDR3 is TGTGCCAGCACCTCCTCCGGGACAGGGAGGGAGCAGTACTTC. The variable domain in full, completed from reference TRBV18 and TRBJ2-7, reads NAGVMQNPRHLVRRRGQEARLRCSPMKGHSHVYWYRQLPEEGLKFMVYLQKENIIDESGMPKERFSAEFPKEGPSILRIQQVVRGDSAAYFCASTSSGTGREQYFGPGTRLTVT.

This sequence joins TRBV29-1 and TRBJ1-1, with a tentative D call TRBD1 (6 bases). The germline V and J ends were trimmed by 6 bases and 6 bases, with 20 bases remaining between them. Germline V gives CDR1 SQVTM, CDR2 ANQGSEA. This CDR3 has 14 amino acids. CDR3 residues: CSVARNRDGAEAFF. Here the CDR3 DNA reads TGCAGCGTCGCCCGAAACAGGGATGGCGCTGAAGCTTTCTTT.

CDR3 in amino acids: CASSLEGTGEPQHF. In DNA form, the CDR3 reads TGTGCCAGCAGCTTAGAGGGGACAGGGGAGCCCCAGCATTTT. The chain is built from TRBV11-2 and TRBJ1-5; 10 bases line up with TRBD1. The length of the CDR3 is 14 residues. In germline, CDR1 is SGHAT, CDR2 FQNNGV. V dropped 0 bases and J dropped 8; count of bases not matched to a gene: 1.

The chain links TRBV7-9 to TRBJ2-1, with 13 bases identical to TRBD2. The CDR3 has 17 residues. Looked up from germline, CDR1 is SEHNR and CDR2 is FQNEAQ (reference sequence). V lost 5 bases and J lost 9; bases outside the gene matches: 13. The CDR3 is CASSPRLAGGITAEQFF. The CDR3 DNA sequence: TGTGCCAGCAGCCCCCGACTAGCGGGAGGTATTACGGCTGAGCAGTTCTTC. Combining the CDR3 with reference TRBV7-9 and TRBJ2-1 gives the whole variable domain DTGVSQNPRHKITKRGQNVTFRCDPISEHNRLYWYRQTLGQGPEFLTYFQNEAQLEKSRLLSDRFSAERPKGSFSTLEIQRTEQGDSAMYLCASSPRLAGGITAEQFFGPGTRLTVL.

This chain's CDR3 is CAWSVLGTSGRGEQFF. CDR3 nucleotide sequence: TGTGCCTGGAGTGTTCTAGGGACTAGCGGGAGGGGGGAGCAGTTCTTC. The chain uses TRBV30 and TRBJ2-1, with 16 bases matching TRBD2. V lost 0 bases, J lost 10 bases, and 6 bases stayed unmatched. Per the germline V gene, CDR1 is GTSNPN and CDR2 is SVGIG (reference sequence). This CDR3 has 16 amino acids.

This clone was seen a handful of times. This rearrangement joins TRBV7-8 to TRBJ2-1, with 7 positions matching TRBD2. Germline loops: CDR1 SGHVS, CDR2 FQNEAQ. This CDR3 spans 15 amino acids. V gave up 5 bases and J gave up 7 bases; unmatched junction bases: 11. The CDR3 sequence is CASSQRDYLGNEQFF. The CDR3 DNA reads as TGTGCCAGCAGCCAACGGGACTACCTCGGGAATGAGCAGTTCTTC.

The chain joins TRBV11-2 to TRBJ2-1, with a tentative D call TRBD1 (7 bases). This CDR3 is built from 15 residues. The germline V gene has CDR1 SGHAT and CDR2 FQNNGV. V was cut by 5 bases and J by 6 bases, with 17 bases left in between. CDR3 sequence: CASSRGADRFNEQFF. The CDR3 DNA reads as TGTGCCAGCAGCCGCGGGGCGGACAGGTTCAATGAGCAGTTCTTC.

The V call is TRBV5-4, the J call TRBJ1-2; D is possibly TRBD1 (5 bases). CDR3 length: 13 amino acids. From germline, CDR1 is SGHNT and CDR2 YYREEE (reference sequence). Trimming took 1 base from V and 11 from J, leaving 15 bases between them. Written as DNA, the CDR3 is TGTGCCAGCAGCTTGATCTCAGGCGGACATTACACCTTC. Translating it yields CASSLISGGHYTF.

The V gene is TRBV27, the J gene TRBJ2-7, with TRBD2 matching 7 bases. The germline CDR1 and CDR2 sequences are MNHEY and SMNVEV (reference sequence). The CDR3 loop spans 14 amino acids. V trimming: 8 bases; J trimming: 1 base; junction bases outside the gene matches: 8. The DNA of the CDR3 is TGTGCCAGCGCGCCAGCGGGATGGTCCTACGAGCAGTACTTC. Its translation: CASAPAGWSYEQYF.

The V and J genes are TRBV7-9 and TRBJ2-3, with 12 bases that match TRBD2. Germline loops: CDR1 SEHNR, CDR2 FQNEAQ (reference sequence). The CDR3 totals 17 residues. V lost 5 bases, J lost 3 bases, and 9 bases stayed unmatched. CDR3 coding DNA: TGTGCCAGCAGCCGGGCCCTAGCGGGAGGGCCTACAGATACGCAGTATTTT. This gives the protein CASSRALAGGPTDTQYF.

The chain employs TRBV28 and TRBJ2-1; perhaps TRBD2 as D (7 bases). V lost 6 bases, J lost 6 bases, and 15 bases lay in between. CDR1 is MDHEN, CDR2 SYDVKM, per germline. The CDR3 is made up of 14 amino acids. The CDR3 reads CASRKGGVSNEQFF. The CDR3, as DNA: TGTGCCAGCAGAAAAGGGGGGGTGAGCAATGAGCAGTTCTTC.

This clone turned up a few times. The chain has TRBV10-3 and TRBJ2-3, with 8 bases lining up with TRBD1. The CDR3 covers 16 residues. Trimming at V came to 2 bases and at J to 2 bases, leaving 6 bases not matched to a gene. Germline CDR1 ENHRY, CDR2 SYGVKD. The CDR3: CAISETGGAATDTQYF. For the CDR3, the DNA is TGTGCCATCAGTGAGACAGGGGGAGCGGCCACAGATACGCAGTATTTT.

The chain uses TRBV7-3 and TRBJ2-7; a weak D match, TRBD1 (6 bases). Per germline, CDR1 SGHTA and CDR2 FQGTGA. There are 13 residues in the CDR3. V gave up 5 bases and J gave up 3 bases, with 11 bases separating them. CDR3 amino acids: CASSRQQGYEQYF. DNA for the CDR3: TGTGCCAGCAGCCGTCAACAGGGCTACGAGCAGTACTTC.